The present TCR beta chain was sequenced within a study of cytomegalovirus exposure and HLA in healthy donors. The PCR had 60 Vbeta and 13 Jbeta primers. Using immunoSEQ multiplex PCR, the repertoire was profiled, and TCRdb retains in-frame clones only, with some absent. This sample has about 80,000 clones, with 80% found just once. As regards this clone: The antigen remains unidentified.

Germline V CDR1 and CDR2: SGDLS, YYNGEE. The CDR3 runs to 13 residues. V lost 3 bases and J 2 bases, leaving 9 bases between the germline ends. General study results and limits: Accounts indicate the classifier identified cytomegalovirus status with strong specificity and sensitivity.

This sequence joins TRBV9 and TRBJ2-7, with D maybe TRBD2 (6 bases). Material for sequencing was PBMCs. This TCR was recovered from a man in his fifties in good health and CMV-seropositive. The CDR3 here is CASSGTNPYEQYF. CDR3 sequence (DNA): TGTGCCAGCAGCGGGACTAACCCCTACGAGCAGTACTTC. The variable domain in full, with the rest retrieved from reference TRBV9 and TRBJ2-7, is DSGVTQTPKHLITATGQRVTLRCSPRSGDLSVYWYQQSLDQGLQFLIQYYNGEERAKGNILERFSAQQFPDLHSELNLSSLELGDSALYFCASSGTNPYEQYFGPGTRLTVT.